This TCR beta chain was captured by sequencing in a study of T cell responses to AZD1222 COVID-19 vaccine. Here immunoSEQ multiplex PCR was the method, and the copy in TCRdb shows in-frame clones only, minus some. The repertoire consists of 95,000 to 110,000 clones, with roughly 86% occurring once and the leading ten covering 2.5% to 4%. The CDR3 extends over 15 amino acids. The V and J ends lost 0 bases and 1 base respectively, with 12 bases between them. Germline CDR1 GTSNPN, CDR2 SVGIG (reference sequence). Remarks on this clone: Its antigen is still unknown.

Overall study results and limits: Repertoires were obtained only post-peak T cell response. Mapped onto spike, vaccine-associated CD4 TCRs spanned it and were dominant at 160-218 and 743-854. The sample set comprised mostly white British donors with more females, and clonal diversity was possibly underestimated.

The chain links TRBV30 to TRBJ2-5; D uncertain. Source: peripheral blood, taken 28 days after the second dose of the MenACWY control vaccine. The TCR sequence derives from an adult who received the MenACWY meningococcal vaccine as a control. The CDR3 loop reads CAWSVLLGSQETQYF. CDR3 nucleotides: TGTGCCTGGAGTGTACTTTTGGGCAGCCAAGAGACCCAGTACTTC.